Following are 19 T cell receptor beta chains from one sample sequenced in a study of cytomegalovirus exposure and HLA in healthy donors. The PCR used 60 Vbeta and 13 Jbeta primers. Assay: immunoSEQ multiplex PCR; the TCRdb copy retains only in-frame clones and omits some. The data show about 140,000 clones, with approximately 65% seen just once and under 7.5% held by the top ten. The sample comprised PBMCs. These receptors were collected from a woman aged 55-69 years in good health and CMV-seronegative.

The V gene is TRBV2, the J gene TRBJ1-1; D is possibly TRBD1 (6 bases). The CDR3 extends over 14 amino acids. CDR1 is SNHLY and CDR2 is FYNNEI in the germline V gene. V dropped 7 bases and J dropped 4 bases, with 16 bases sitting between them. The CDR3 DNA reads TGTGCCAGCACTGGGTACAGGGAAGTCACTGAAGCTTTCTTT. Its translation is CASTGYREVTEAFF. Looking up the rest from reference TRBV2 and TRBJ1-1 gives the full variable domain: EPEVTQTPSHQVTQMGQEVILRCVPISNHLYFYWYRQILGQKVEFLVSFYNNEISEKSEIFDDQFSVERPDGSNFTLKIRSTKLEDSAMYFCASTGYREVTEAFFGQGTRLTVV.

J is TRBJ2-3 and V is TRBV5-1; 8 nucleotides match TRBD1. The CDR3 consists of 15 residues. After removal of 4 bases from V and 0 bases from J, the junction contained 4 bases not matched to a gene. In germline, CDR1 is SGHRS, CDR2 YFSETQ. This CDR3 is CASSPGQASTDTQYF. CDR3 nucleotide sequence: TGCGCCAGCAGCCCGGGACAGGCAAGCACAGATACGCAGTATTTT. Full variable domain (rest looked up from reference TRBV5-1 and TRBJ2-3): KAGVTQTPRYLIKTRGQQVTLSCSPISGHRSVSWYQQTPGQGLQFLFEYFSETQRNKGNFPGRFSGRQFSNSRSEMNVSTLELGDSALYLCASSPGQASTDTQYFGPGTRLTVL.

The rearrangement joins TRBV7-2 to TRBJ2-4; TRBD1 is a possible D gene (6 bases). This CDR3 contains 14 residues. Trimming stripped 5 bases from V and 6 bases from J, with 14 bases between. Germline V gives CDR1 SGHTA, CDR2 FQGNSA. CDR3 bases: TGTGCCAGCAGCCCAACTCGACAGGCAAACATTCAGTACTTC. Protein sequence: CASSPTRQANIQYF.

The V and J genes are TRBV9 and TRBJ2-3; the match to TRBD2 covers 10 bases. The V gene's germline CDR1 is SGDLS and CDR2 YYNGEE. Trimming removed 0 bases from V and 4 bases from J; junction bases left unmatched: 5. The CDR3 covers 16 residues. The CDR3 is CASSVVASGSSDTQYF. In nucleotides, the CDR3 is TGTGCCAGCAGCGTAGTGGCTAGCGGGAGTTCAGATACGCAGTATTTT. The entire variable domain, with the rest obtained from reference TRBV9 and TRBJ2-3, is as follows: DSGVTQTPKHLITATGQRVTLRCSPRSGDLSVYWYQQSLDQGLQFLIQYYNGEERAKGNILERFSAQQFPDLHSELNLSSLELGDSALYFCASSVVASGSSDTQYFGPGTRLTVL.

DNA for the CDR3: TGTGCCAGCAGTTTCGGCGGGGGGGGAAACATTCAGTACTTC. This encodes CASSFGGGGNIQYF. The chain couples TRBV28 to TRBJ2-4; 9 nucleotides match TRBD2. This CDR3 region has 14 residues. Germline loops: CDR1 MDHEN, CDR2 SYDVKM. The trim removed 3 bases at V and 6 bases at J, leaving 3 bases unmatched.

In nucleotides, the CDR3 is TGCGCCAGCACCCAAAGCGTCAGGGGTACAGATACGCAGTATTTT. Residues: CASTQSVRGTDTQYF. V gene TRBV10-2 combines with J gene TRBJ2-3, with D perhaps matching TRBD1 (6 bases). CDR1 is WSHSY and CDR2 is SAAADI in the germline V gene. V lost 7 bases to trimming and J lost 3 bases, with 17 bases between them. This CDR3 has 15 amino acids.

V usage is TRBV5-3 and J usage is TRBJ2-7; D unclear. TRBV5-3 is assigned to the ORF class and has an uncertain function. The CDR3 sequence is 13 residues long. V lost 0 bases and J 5 bases, leaving 9 bases between the germline ends. The CDR3 DNA follows: TGTGCCAGAAGCTTGGGAACCGGTGACGAGCAGTACTTC. Amino acid sequence: CARSLGTGDEQYF.

This chain joins TRBV15 and TRBJ1-5; TRBD1 aligns across 7 bases. This CDR3 is 15 amino acids long. CDR1 LNHNV and CDR2 YYDKDF come from the germline V gene (reference sequence). V trimming: 3 bases; J trimming: 0 bases; junction bases outside the gene matches: 2. The DNA of the CDR3 is TGTGCCACCAGCAGCGACAGGGATAGCAATCAGCCCCAGCATTTT. Protein sequence: CATSSDRDSNQPQHF.

The CDR3 loop is CASSARTGSGTGELFF. In DNA, the CDR3 is TGTGCCAGCAGCGCCCGGACAGGGTCTGGCACCGGGGAGCTGTTTTTT. The V call is TRBV7-8, the J call TRBJ2-2, with TRBD1 identical over 8 bases. Per the germline V gene, CDR1 is SGHVS and CDR2 is FQNEAQ. There are 16 residues in the CDR3. V was clipped by 5 bases and J by 4 bases; unmatched bases: 9.

The rearrangement joins TRBV15 to TRBJ2-4; 8 bases agree with TRBD1. Germline lookup yields CDR1 LNHNV and CDR2 YYDKDF (reference sequence). V dropped 5 bases and J dropped 4; count of bases not matched to a gene: 4. The CDR3 loop spans 14 amino acids. The CDR3 is CATSPGQVKNIQYF. The CDR3 region has the DNA TGTGCCACCAGCCCGGGACAGGTTAAAAACATTCAGTACTTC.

V gene TRBV19 combines with J gene TRBJ2-7; 11 bases are shared with TRBD2. The V gene's germline CDR1 is LNHDA and CDR2 SQIVND (reference sequence). The CDR3 totals 15 residues. V dropped 3 bases and J dropped 3; count of bases not matched to a gene: 4. CDR3 sequence (DNA): TGTGCCAGTAGTATTTCTACTAGCGGGAGCTACGAGCAGTACTTC. Translated: CASSISTSGSYEQYF.

The chain combines TRBV5-1 with TRBJ1-1, with 7 nucleotides matching TRBD1. Germline lookup yields CDR1 SGHRS and CDR2 YFSETQ. V shed 4 bases and J 0 bases; nucleotides not matched to a gene: 9. This CDR3 has 16 amino acids. CDR3 in DNA: TGCGCCAGCAGCAGCGGACAGGTTAGGATGAACACTGAAGCTTTCTTT. It translates to CASSSGQVRMNTEAFF.

This clone was detected only a few times. The chain recombines TRBV5-1 with TRBJ1-2, with D uncertain. This CDR3 comprises 13 residues. CDR1 is SGHRS and CDR2 is YFSETQ in the germline V gene. Trimming cost V 0 bases and J 4 bases, with 7 bases left between them. The CDR3 DNA follows: TGCGCCAGCAGCTTGGATCGCAGCTATGGCTACACCTTC. Amino acid sequence: CASSLDRSYGYTF.

The sample holds a few counts of this clone. The chain carries TRBV5-4 and TRBJ2-5, with TRBD2 matching over 8 bases. This CDR3 spans 15 amino acids. Germline V gene sequence: CDR1 SGHNT, CDR2 YYREEE (reference sequence). Unmatched junction bases numbered 10, after V lost 4 bases and J lost 5 bases. The CDR3 is CASSPGTRDLETQYF. In DNA, the CDR3 is TGTGCCAGCAGCCCCGGGACTAGGGACCTGGAGACCCAGTACTTC.

This clone was observed once. J is TRBJ2-1 and V is TRBV2, with 7 nucleotides matching TRBD2. Per germline, CDR1 SNHLY and CDR2 FYNNEI. This CDR3 is 15 amino acids long. V shed 3 bases and J 10 bases; nucleotides not matched to a gene: 12. The CDR3 loop reads CASSEWGGRTREQFF. The DNA of the CDR3 is TGTGCCAGCAGTGAGTGGGGGGGAAGAACCCGCGAGCAGTTCTTC.

This clone was seen a handful of times. The chain is built from TRBV27 and TRBJ2-7; possibly TRBD2 for D (5 bases). CDR1 is MNHEY and CDR2 is SMNVEV in the germline V gene (reference sequence). The CDR3 runs 14 residues. V shed 6 bases and J shed 1 base, with 13 bases lying between them. The CDR3: CASSPRTQSYEQYF. The CDR3 nucleotides are TGTGCCAGCAGCCCTCGGACTCAGTCCTACGAGCAGTACTTC.

The table lists this clone with a count of one. The rearrangement links TRBV28 to TRBJ2-7; D remains unclear. V was trimmed by 6 bases and J by 0 bases, leaving 12 bases between them. Germline assignment: CDR1 MDHEN and CDR2 SYDVKM. The CDR3 has 14 amino acids. CDR3 loop: CASSPSASSYEQYF. The CDR3 DNA reads TGTGCCAGCAGCCCCAGCGCTAGCTCCTACGAGCAGTACTTC. The full variable domain, with the rest looked up from reference TRBV28 and TRBJ2-7, is DVKVTQSSRYLVKRTGEKVFLECVQDMDHENMFWYRQDPGLGLRLIYFSYDVKMKEKGDIPEGYSVSREKKERFSLILESASTNQTSMYLCASSPSASSYEQYFGPGTRLTVT.

The CDR3 coding sequence is TGTGCCAGCAGGGGTCGGGTAGCGGGAGTGGATACGCAGTATTTT. Translating gives CASRGRVAGVDTQYF. The gene calls are TRBV28 and TRBJ2-3; 9 bases are a match to TRBD2. CDR3 size: 15 residues. Germline V gene sequence: CDR1 MDHEN, CDR2 SYDVKM. The V gene end was trimmed by 6 bases and the J gene end by 6 bases; junction bases not matched to a gene: 10.

V is TRBV28 and J is TRBJ1-1, with 8 bases identical to TRBD1. V trimming: 6 bases; J trimming: 10 bases; junction bases outside the gene matches: 7. The CDR3 has 12 residues. In germline, CDR1 is MDHEN, CDR2 SYDVKM. CDR3 DNA sequence: TGTGCCAGCAGAGCTCAGGGGGCGCGAGCTTTCTTT. Translated, it gives CASRAQGARAFF.